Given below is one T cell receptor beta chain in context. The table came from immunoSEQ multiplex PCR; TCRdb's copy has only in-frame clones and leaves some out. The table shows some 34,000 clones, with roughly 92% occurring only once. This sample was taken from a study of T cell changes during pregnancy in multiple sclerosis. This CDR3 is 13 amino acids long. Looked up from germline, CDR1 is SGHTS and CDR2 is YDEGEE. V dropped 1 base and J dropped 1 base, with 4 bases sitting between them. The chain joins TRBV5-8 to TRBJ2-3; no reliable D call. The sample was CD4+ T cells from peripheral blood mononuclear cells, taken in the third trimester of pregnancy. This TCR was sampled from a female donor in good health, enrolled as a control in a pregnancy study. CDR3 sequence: CASSLRGTDTQYF. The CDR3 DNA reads TGTGCCAGCAGCTTGCGCGGCACAGATACGCAGTATTTT. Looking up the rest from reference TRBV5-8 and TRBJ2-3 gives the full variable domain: EAGVTQSPTHLIKTRGQQATLRCSPISGHTSVYWYQQALGLGLQFLLWYDEGEERNRGNFPPRFSGRQFPNYSSELNVNALELEDSALYLCASSLRGTDTQYFGPGTRLTVL.